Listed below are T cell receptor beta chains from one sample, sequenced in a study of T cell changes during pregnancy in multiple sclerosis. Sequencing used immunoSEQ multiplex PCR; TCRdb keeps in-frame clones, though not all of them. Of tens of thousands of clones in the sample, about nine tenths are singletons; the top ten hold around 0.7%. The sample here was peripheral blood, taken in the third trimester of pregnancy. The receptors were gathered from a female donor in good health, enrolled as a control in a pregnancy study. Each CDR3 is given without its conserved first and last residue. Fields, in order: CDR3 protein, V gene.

cdr3_aa: ASSRSGGTEAF; v_call: TRBV11-2
cdr3_aa: ASSVRGRASEKLF; v_call: TRBV9
cdr3_aa: ASSPSGGASTDTQY; v_call: TRBV7-7
cdr3_aa: ATSRAGQGATEAF; v_call: TRBV15
cdr3_aa: ASSSGTSGGTDTQY; v_call: TRBV7-2
cdr3_aa: ASSEQGVSNQPQH; v_call: TRBV6-1
cdr3_aa: ATSRQGNTGELF; v_call: TRBV18
cdr3_aa: SVGLYTGELF; v_call: TRBV29-1
cdr3_aa: ASSSAGWGGPRGAQY; v_call: TRBV7-6
cdr3_aa: ASSSRQGRSTGELF; v_call: TRBV7-2
cdr3_aa: ASSFIRTSGSFEQF; v_call: TRBV28
cdr3_aa: ASSHGLAVQLF; v_call: TRBV27
cdr3_aa: ASPDRGYSPLH; v_call: TRBV6-1
cdr3_aa: ASSQVRMNTEAF; v_call: TRBV4-1
cdr3_aa: SARGSTEAF; v_call: TRBV29-1
cdr3_aa: ASSLGGQTIREKLF; v_call: TRBV5-1
cdr3_aa: ASSADRSYGYT; v_call: TRBV6-1